Listed below are T cell receptor beta chains from one sample, sequenced in a study of blood T cell repertoires in COVID-19. Method: immunoSEQ multiplex PCR; TCRdb's copy keeps in-frame clones and lacks some. The repertoire holds about 380,000 clones, with approximately 87% as singletons. The sample taken for sequencing was PBMCs or T cells enriched from blood (not recorded which). The origin of the receptors is a man aged 25-45 years who had recovered from COVID-19. CDR3s include the opening cysteine and the closing phenylalanine or tryptophan. The D gene is left open where the match is weak. Clone size appears in some rows only: once, few, many, or a class for an expanded clone.

d_gene: NA
j_gene: TRBJ1-3
v_gene: TRBV6-6
abundance: NA
CDR3nt: TGTGCCAGCAGTCCCCTGACAGTTTCCTCTGGAAACACCATATATTTT
CDR3aa: CASSPLTVSSGNTIYF

d_gene: NA
j_gene: TRBJ1-2
v_gene: TRBV5-1
abundance: NA
CDR3nt: TGCGCCAGCAGGGAACAACCGGGAGCGAACTATGGCTACACCTTC
CDR3aa: CASREQPGANYGYTF

d_gene: NA
j_gene: TRBJ2-5
v_gene: TRBV30
abundance: NA
CDR3nt: TGTGCCTGGGATCTGGGGCTCCAAGAGACCCAGTACTTC
CDR3aa: CAWDLGLQETQYF

d_gene: NA
j_gene: TRBJ2-1
v_gene: TRBV9
abundance: few
CDR3nt: TGTGCCAGCAGCTTTAGACGCGGAGGAGAGCAGTTCTTC
CDR3aa: CASSFRRGGEQFF

d_gene: NA
j_gene: TRBJ2-3
v_gene: TRBV14
abundance: NA
CDR3nt: TGTGCCAGCAGCGACAGGCGGGGGTCAGATACGCAGTATTTT
CDR3aa: CASSDRRGSDTQYF

d_gene: NA
j_gene: TRBJ1-1
v_gene: TRBV29-1
abundance: NA
CDR3nt: TGCAGCGTTTCCCCTGCGGGCACTGAAGCTTTCTTT
CDR3aa: CSVSPAGTEAFF

d_gene: NA
j_gene: TRBJ2-2
v_gene: TRBV19
abundance: NA
CDR3nt: TGTGCCAGTAGGCTCCTACAGGGCGGCACCGGGGAGCTGTTTTTT
CDR3aa: CASRLLQGGTGELFF

d_gene: TRBD2
j_gene: TRBJ2-7
v_gene: TRBV4-3
abundance: NA
CDR3nt: TGCGCCAGCAGCCAAGATGGGTCGTTTGCGGGGGGGTACGAGCAGTACTTC
CDR3aa: CASSQDGSFAGGYEQYF

d_gene: TRBD1
j_gene: TRBJ1-2
v_gene: TRBV3-1/TRBV3-2
abundance: NA
CDR3nt: TGTGCCAGCAGCCCGACAGGGCGGGTGGGCTATGGCTACACCTTC
CDR3aa: CASSPTGRVGYGYTF

d_gene: NA
j_gene: TRBJ2-7
v_gene: TRBV9
abundance: NA
CDR3nt: TGTGCCAGCAGCGCCCACGGGGGTTCCTACGAGCAGTACTTC
CDR3aa: CASSAHGGSYEQYF

d_gene: NA
j_gene: TRBJ2-3
v_gene: TRBV19
abundance: NA
CDR3nt: TGTGCCACCACGCCAGCGCGCACAGATACGCAGTATTTT
CDR3aa: CATTPARTDTQYF

d_gene: NA
j_gene: TRBJ1-1
v_gene: TRBV10-3
abundance: NA
CDR3nt: TGTGCCATCAGTGACCCTCAACAGGGTGGTAGGAACACTGAAGCTTTCTTT
CDR3aa: CAISDPQQGGRNTEAFF

d_gene: TRBD2
j_gene: TRBJ2-1
v_gene: TRBV18
abundance: NA
CDR3nt: TGTGCCAGCTCACCTAGTCAGCCGGGACTACCCCTCTATGAGCAGTTCTTC
CDR3aa: CASSPSQPGLPLYEQFF

d_gene: TRBD1
j_gene: TRBJ2-5
v_gene: TRBV7-2
abundance: NA
CDR3nt: TGTGCCAGCAGCTTCTGGACAGGGGGAGAGACCCAGTACTTC
CDR3aa: CASSFWTGGETQYF

d_gene: TRBD2
j_gene: TRBJ2-3
v_gene: TRBV3-1/TRBV3-2
abundance: NA
CDR3nt: TGTGCCAGCAGCCAAGAAAAGGCTTGGACTAGCGGTCCTAGCACAGATACGCAGTATTTT
CDR3aa: CASSQEKAWTSGPSTDTQYF

d_gene: TRBD1
j_gene: TRBJ1-2
v_gene: TRBV12-3/TRBV12-4
abundance: NA
CDR3nt: TGTGCCAGTCAGGGGGACTATGGCTACACCTTC
CDR3aa: CASQGDYGYTF

d_gene: TRBD1
j_gene: TRBJ1-4
v_gene: TRBV4-2
abundance: NA
CDR3nt: TGTGCCAGCAGCCAAGAAGGGACAGGGACGAATGAAAAACTGTTTTTT
CDR3aa: CASSQEGTGTNEKLFF

d_gene: TRBD1
j_gene: TRBJ1-1
v_gene: TRBV12-3/TRBV12-4
abundance: NA
CDR3nt: TGTGCCAGCAGTTCCGGGACAGCCGAAGCTTTCTTT
CDR3aa: CASSSGTAEAFF

d_gene: NA
j_gene: TRBJ2-7
v_gene: TRBV6-5
abundance: NA
CDR3nt: TGTGCCAGCAGTTCGGGGGTCCCTCCTTACGAGCAGTACTTC
CDR3aa: CASSSGVPPYEQYF

d_gene: NA
j_gene: TRBJ1-1
v_gene: TRBV6-2/TRBV6-3
abundance: NA
CDR3nt: TGTGCCAGCAGTTACCCACAGGGATCGATGAACACTGAAGCTTTCTTT
CDR3aa: CASSYPQGSMNTEAFF

d_gene: NA
j_gene: TRBJ1-5
v_gene: TRBV5-6
abundance: NA
CDR3nt: TGTGCCAGCAGCTCCGCCTACAGGGAATTCAATCAGCCCCAGCATTTT
CDR3aa: CASSSAYREFNQPQHF

d_gene: NA
j_gene: TRBJ1-2
v_gene: TRBV6-2/TRBV6-3
abundance: NA
CDR3nt: TGTGCCAGCAGTTTACATCAACAGGGTACCGGCTACACCTTC
CDR3aa: CASSLHQQGTGYTF

d_gene: NA
j_gene: TRBJ1-5
v_gene: TRBV19
abundance: NA
CDR3nt: TGTGCCAGTAGCAGGGATCAATGGAGCAATCAGCCCCAGCATTTT
CDR3aa: CASSRDQWSNQPQHF

d_gene: NA
j_gene: TRBJ2-1
v_gene: TRBV30
abundance: NA
CDR3nt: TGTGCCTGGAGTCTAGACAGCTCCTACAATGAGCAGTTCTTC
CDR3aa: CAWSLDSSYNEQFF

d_gene: TRBD1
j_gene: TRBJ1-5
v_gene: TRBV7-9
abundance: NA
CDR3nt: TGTGCCAGCAGCTTAGGGACAGGGGACCAGCCCCAGCATTTT
CDR3aa: CASSLGTGDQPQHF

d_gene: NA
j_gene: TRBJ1-4
v_gene: TRBV9
abundance: once
CDR3nt: TGTGCCAGCAGCTCCCCGCGGGACCAGGGCTTTGCAACTAATGAAAAACTGTTTTTT
CDR3aa: CASSSPRDQGFATNEKLFF

d_gene: NA
j_gene: TRBJ1-4
v_gene: TRBV5-1
abundance: NA
CDR3nt: TGCGCCAGCAGCTTGGCAGGTGAAAAACTGTTTTTT
CDR3aa: CASSLAGEKLFF

d_gene: NA
j_gene: TRBJ1-1
v_gene: TRBV19
abundance: NA
CDR3nt: TGTGCCAGTAGTTTCCGGGACACGGGGACTGAAGCTTTCTTT
CDR3aa: CASSFRDTGTEAFF

d_gene: NA
j_gene: TRBJ1-1
v_gene: TRBV7-8
abundance: NA
CDR3nt: TGTGCCAGCAGCTTAGAATCGAGAATCTTTCCGATGAACACTGAAGCTTTCTTT
CDR3aa: CASSLESRIFPMNTEAFF

d_gene: TRBD2
j_gene: TRBJ2-3
v_gene: TRBV4-1
abundance: NA
CDR3nt: TGCGCCAGCAGCCGCCCGACTAGCGGGGGGACCCCATCACGCGATACGCAGTATTTT
CDR3aa: CASSRPTSGGTPSRDTQYF

d_gene: NA
j_gene: TRBJ1-2
v_gene: TRBV6-6
abundance: NA
CDR3nt: TGTGCCAGCAGTGCTACAGGGTTCGGCTACACCTTC
CDR3aa: CASSATGFGYTF

d_gene: NA
j_gene: TRBJ1-1
v_gene: TRBV6-6
abundance: NA
CDR3nt: TGTGCCAGCAGACGACCCACACAGGGAATTAACACTGAAGCTTTCTTT
CDR3aa: CASRRPTQGINTEAFF

d_gene: TRBD1
j_gene: TRBJ2-7
v_gene: TRBV6-5
abundance: NA
CDR3nt: TGTGCCAGCAGGTTTCACAGGGGTAGTTACGAGCAGTACTTC
CDR3aa: CASRFHRGSYEQYF

d_gene: NA
j_gene: TRBJ1-2
v_gene: TRBV6-5
abundance: NA
CDR3nt: TGTGCCAGCAGGGGGCGGGACGCCCAAGGGGCTGGCTACACCTTC
CDR3aa: CASRGRDAQGAGYTF

d_gene: TRBD1
j_gene: TRBJ1-2
v_gene: TRBV9
abundance: NA
CDR3nt: TGTGCCAGCAGCCCCAGGACAGGGGGGGACTATGGCTACACCTTC
CDR3aa: CASSPRTGGDYGYTF

d_gene: TRBD1
j_gene: TRBJ2-7
v_gene: TRBV7-6
abundance: NA
CDR3nt: TGTGCCAACTCTGGGGGGGACAGGGGGTACGAGCAGTACTTC
CDR3aa: CANSGGDRGYEQYF

d_gene: NA
j_gene: TRBJ1-6
v_gene: TRBV18
abundance: NA
CDR3nt: TGTGCCAGCTCACCAGCGGGGGGCTCCTATAATTCACCCCTCCACTTT
CDR3aa: CASSPAGGSYNSPLHF

d_gene: TRBD2
j_gene: TRBJ2-5
v_gene: TRBV7-2
abundance: NA
CDR3nt: TGTGCCAGCAGCGTCGGGACTAGCGGGGGAGCCCCGTTGGAGACCCAGTACTTC
CDR3aa: CASSVGTSGGAPLETQYF

d_gene: TRBD1
j_gene: TRBJ2-7
v_gene: TRBV7-8
abundance: NA
CDR3nt: TGTGCCAGCAGCTCTACACAGGGGTCGGACGAGCAGTACTTC
CDR3aa: CASSSTQGSDEQYF

d_gene: NA
j_gene: TRBJ1-1
v_gene: TRBV9
abundance: NA
CDR3nt: TGTGCCAGCAGCGTAGTCGGCGGGGACCCCGAAGCTTTCTTT
CDR3aa: CASSVVGGDPEAFF

d_gene: NA
j_gene: TRBJ1-3
v_gene: TRBV3-1/TRBV3-2
abundance: few
CDR3nt: TGTGCCAGCAGCCCAGTGGGCCTTAGCTCTGGAAACACCATATATTTT
CDR3aa: CASSPVGLSSGNTIYF

d_gene: TRBD1
j_gene: TRBJ1-6
v_gene: TRBV5-4
abundance: NA
CDR3nt: TGTGCCAGCAGCTTTTCAGGGGGGAGTCCCAATTCACCCCTCCACTTT
CDR3aa: CASSFSGGSPNSPLHF

d_gene: NA
j_gene: TRBJ1-5
v_gene: TRBV7-8
abundance: NA
CDR3nt: TGTGCCAGCAGCACCAGCGGGCAGGCTAGCAATCAGCCCCAGCATTTT
CDR3aa: CASSTSGQASNQPQHF

d_gene: NA
j_gene: TRBJ1-4
v_gene: TRBV28
abundance: NA
CDR3nt: TGTGCCAGCAGTTCTCGACTTGAAAAACTGTTTTTT
CDR3aa: CASSSRLEKLFF

d_gene: NA
j_gene: TRBJ1-4
v_gene: TRBV3-1/TRBV3-2
abundance: NA
CDR3nt: TGTGCCAGCAGCCAAGAGGGAACAGGGACTAATGAAAAACTGTTTTTT
CDR3aa: CASSQEGTGTNEKLFF

d_gene: NA
j_gene: TRBJ2-7
v_gene: TRBV9
abundance: NA
CDR3nt: TGTGCCAGCAGCGCGTCAGGGGGGATTTCCTACGAGCAGTACTTC
CDR3aa: CASSASGGISYEQYF

d_gene: TRBD2
j_gene: TRBJ2-7
v_gene: TRBV29-1
abundance: NA
CDR3nt: TGCTCAACTTTGGGGACTAGCGGGGGGGGCACCTACGAGCAGTACTTC
CDR3aa: CSTLGTSGGGTYEQYF

d_gene: NA
j_gene: TRBJ2-1
v_gene: TRBV7-9
abundance: once
CDR3nt: TGTGCCAGCAACCCATTGACAGGCGACACCTACAATGAGCAGTTCTTC
CDR3aa: CASNPLTGDTYNEQFF

d_gene: NA
j_gene: TRBJ1-1
v_gene: TRBV4-1
abundance: NA
CDR3nt: TGCGCCAGCAGCCAGAAGAGGTGGAACACTGAAGCTTTCTTT
CDR3aa: CASSQKRWNTEAFF

d_gene: TRBD1
j_gene: TRBJ2-4
v_gene: TRBV5-3
abundance: once
CDR3nt: TGTGCCAGAAGCTTTACCCGGGACAGGAATGGACCCAAAAACATTCAGTACTTC
CDR3aa: CARSFTRDRNGPKNIQYF

d_gene: TRBD1
j_gene: TRBJ1-1
v_gene: TRBV18
abundance: NA
CDR3nt: TGTGCCAGCTCATCCGGACAGGGGGAAGTTTTCTTT
CDR3aa: CASSSGQGEVFF

d_gene: NA
j_gene: TRBJ2-7
v_gene: TRBV3-1/TRBV3-2
abundance: NA
CDR3nt: TGTGCCAGCAGCCAAGTAGCAGGGTGGGAGCAGTACTTC
CDR3aa: CASSQVAGWEQYF

d_gene: NA
j_gene: TRBJ1-3
v_gene: TRBV30
abundance: few
CDR3nt: TGTGCCTGGAGTTCGTACAGTGGAAACACCATATATTTT
CDR3aa: CAWSSYSGNTIYF

d_gene: TRBD1
j_gene: TRBJ1-1
v_gene: TRBV12-5
abundance: NA
CDR3nt: TGTGCTAGTGGTTTGGTAGTGGGACAGGGGTTCAGCGGTGAAACTTTCTTT
CDR3aa: CASGLVVGQGFSGETFF